The next 3 T cell receptor beta chains were all read from a single sample in a study of cytomegalovirus exposure and HLA in healthy donors. Clones were sequenced by immunoSEQ multiplex PCR, and TCRdb holds only the in-frame ones, with some missing. In the table there are about 110,000 clones, roughly 84% of which are singletons. The sequencing input was PBMCs. These receptor sequences come from a woman aged 18-29 years in good health and CMV-seronegative.

This sequence joins TRBV6-4 and TRBJ2-1, with D unclear. This CDR3 comprises 14 residues. The V end lost 5 bases, the J end lost 9 bases, and 17 bases lay between the germline ends. The germline CDR1 and CDR2 sequences are MRHNA and SNTAGT. The CDR3 nucleotides read TGTGCCAGCAGTCTGCAAGCCGAGAATTCTGAGCAGTTCTTC. Protein sequence: CASSLQAENSEQFF.

V gene TRBV2 combines with J gene TRBJ1-4, with a tentative D call TRBD1 (6 bases). The germline V and J ends were trimmed by 1 base and 10 bases, with 16 bases remaining between them. The CDR3 runs to 15 residues. Germline V CDR1 and CDR2: SNHLY, FYNNEI. The CDR3: CASSEDGGALRKLFF. As DNA, the CDR3 is TGTGCCAGCAGTGAAGACGGGGGGGCCTTAAGAAAACTGTTTTTT.

The chain carries TRBV2 and TRBJ1-5; D gene unclear. The CDR3 runs 15 residues. Trimming took off 3 bases at V and 0 bases at J, with 9 bases between the two ends. Germline V gene data show CDR1 as SNHLY and CDR2 as FYNNEI. CDR3 bases: TGTGCCAGCAGTGAGGGCAGCCATAGCAATCAGCCCCAGCATTTT. Amino acids: CASSEGSHSNQPQHF.